A selection of T cell receptor beta chains follows, all from one sample in a study of identical twins. TCRdb called the 5' RACE reads again in MiXCR, with one record for every CDR3 protein. The profile covers around 1.7 million distinct CDR3 sequences, with less than 35% appearing a single time and approximately 0.29% taken by the ten largest. Sequencing used cord blood. These receptors were taken from a newborn girl in good health. CDR3s include the opening cysteine and the closing phenylalanine or tryptophan. Fields, in order: V gene, CDR3 length, clone size, D gene, J gene, CDR3 protein, CDR3 DNA. D genes are given only for firm matches. Size values are once, few and many counts, or a class for expanded clones, and some rows have none.

V: TRBV30
length: 12
size: few
D: -
J: TRBJ2-5
CDR3: CAEGVNQETQYF
DNA: TGTGCCGAGGGGGTTAACCAAGAGACCCAGTACTTC

V: TRBV5-1
length: 14
size: few
D: -
J: TRBJ1-2
CDR3: CASSFDSVRYGYTF
DNA: TGCGCCAGCAGCTTTGACAGTGTGCGCTATGGCTACACCTTC

V: TRBV12-3/TRBV12-4
length: 12
size: -
D: -
J: TRBJ1-1
CDR3: CASSFNRPEAFF
DNA: TGTGCCAGCAGTTTTAATCGGCCGGAAGCTTTCTTT

V: TRBV5-8
length: 15
size: few
D: TRBD1
J: TRBJ2-1
CDR3: CASRPRDRNYNEQFF
DNA: TGTGCCAGCAGGCCCCGGGACAGGAACTACAATGAGCAGTTCTTC

V: TRBV19
length: 14
size: few
D: TRBD2
J: TRBJ2-1
CDR3: CASSGSAGVNEQFF
DNA: TGTGCCAGTAGTGGGTCAGCGGGGGTAAATGAGCAGTTCTTC

V: TRBV2
length: 18
size: few
D: TRBD2
J: TRBJ2-3
CDR3: CASSDRWVAGVVTDTQYF
DNA: TGTGCCAGCAGTGATCGATGGGTAGCGGGAGTGGTCACAGATACGCAGTATTTT

V: TRBV28
length: 15
size: few
D: -
J: TRBJ2-7
CDR3: CASSLLAQSSYEQYF
DNA: TGTGCCAGCAGCCTACTAGCTCAGAGCTCCTACGAGCAGTACTTC

V: TRBV4-1
length: 16
size: -
D: TRBD2
J: TRBJ2-3
CDR3: CASSHRGTSSGDTQYF
DNA: TGCGCCAGCAGCCACCGCGGGACTAGCAGTGGAGATACGCAGTATTTT

V: TRBV28
length: 17
size: -
D: TRBD2
J: TRBJ2-7
CDR3: CASSRTSGSVSYNEQYF
DNA: TGTGCCAGCAGCCGCACTAGCGGGAGTGTCTCCTACAATGAGCAGTACTTC

V: TRBV20-1
length: 13
size: few
D: -
J: TRBJ2-3
CDR3: CSARDPFPDTQYF
DNA: TGCAGTGCTAGAGATCCCTTCCCCGATACGCAGTATTTT

V: TRBV5-1
length: 16
size: -
D: TRBD1
J: TRBJ2-5
CDR3: CASSLLGQAFQETQYF
DNA: TGCGCCAGCAGCTTGCTAGGACAGGCTTTCCAAGAGACCCAGTACTTC

V: TRBV10-3
length: 12
size: few
D: -
J: TRBJ2-5
CDR3: CAISESGGRKYF
DNA: TGTGCCATCAGTGAGTCGGGGGGAAGGAAGTACTTC

V: TRBV21-1
length: 14
size: few
D: -
J: TRBJ2-7
CDR3: CASSKGADRYEQYF
DNA: TGTGCCAGCAGCAAGGGGGCCGACAGATACGAGCAGTACTTC

V: TRBV5-1
length: 15
size: many
D: TRBD1
J: TRBJ2-3
CDR3: CASRRTGLATDTQYF
DNA: TGCGCCAGCAGAAGGACAGGGCTCGCCACAGATACGCAGTATTTT

V: TRBV29-1
length: 13
size: few
D: TRBD1
J: TRBJ1-2
CDR3: CSVGGTAADGYTF
DNA: TGCAGCGTTGGGGGGACAGCCGCAGATGGCTACACCTTC

V: TRBV15
length: 15
size: -
D: -
J: TRBJ1-5
CDR3: CATSILGQGNQPQHF
DNA: -

V: TRBV7-9
length: 14
size: once
D: TRBD1
J: TRBJ1-1
CDR3: CADQGDAMNTEAFF
DNA: TGTGCCGACCAGGGGGACGCCATGAACACTGAAGCTTTCTTT

V: TRBV12-3/TRBV12-4
length: 18
size: few
D: TRBD2
J: TRBJ2-1
CDR3: CASSLKRGGLLNYNEQFF
DNA: TGTGCCAGCAGTTTGAAGCGGGGGGGCCTACTGAACTACAATGAGCAGTTCTTC